The sequence of this T cell receptor (beta chain) was determined in a study of blood T cell repertoires in COVID-19. The table came from immunoSEQ multiplex PCR; TCRdb's copy has only in-frame clones and leaves some out. This table holds approximately 170,000 clones, under 90% found once. The sequence came from a woman in her seventies with COVID-19, enrolled during active disease. Material: peripheral blood.

In nucleotides, the CDR3 is TGCGCCAGCAGTGAGTCACAGGGATCGGGGGGAACTGAAGCTTTCTTT. It encodes CASSESQGSGGTEAFF. The chain couples TRBV10-2 to TRBJ1-1; maybe TRBD1 (6 bases). CDR3 size: 16 residues. The germline gives CDR1 WSHSY, CDR2 SAAADI. V lost 0 bases and J lost 5, with 16 bases in between.